Detailed here is one TCR beta chain. A much more abundant neighbour one base away suggests this may be a read error. V shed 0 bases and J shed 8 bases, with 5 bases lying between them. This CDR3 is 12 amino acids long. MiXCR, run by TCRdb on the reads, gives a single entry per CDR3 protein. The repertoire holds over 4,000 distinct CDR3 sequences, with 7.5% to 10% as singletons. Sequencing used CD4+ T cells from peripheral blood. The clonotype was recovered from a human donor with rheumatoid arthritis. V usage is TRBV12-3 or TRBV12-4 and J usage is TRBJ2-1; D remains ambiguous. CDR3 protein: CASSLAIDEQFF. The CDR3 DNA reads TGTGCCAGCAGTTTAGCCATTGATGAGCAGTTCTTC.